This section outlines one T cell receptor (beta chain) sequence together with its context. The target antigen is unknown. Treatment given: approximately 10-day PBMC culture with coronavirus spike peptide pools or control peptides (ViraFEST assay). The entry originates in a study of vaccination and CD4 T cells after COVID-19. Whole-study context: Researchers treated control cultures with a CEFX pool, an HIV-1 Nef pool, or no peptide.

Once obtained from cultured CD4+ T cells, the DNA was sequenced using the Oncomine TCR Beta short-read assay. TCRdb reanalysed the PCR reads using MiXCR and keeps one entry per CDR3 protein. The sample has roughly 12,000 distinct CDR3 sequences, 35% to 55% seen once. V was trimmed by 1 base and J by 4 bases, leaving 13 bases between them. From germline, CDR1 is LGHNA and CDR2 YSLEER. This CDR3 comprises 15 residues. The material sequenced was cultured CD4+ T cells from blood. This TCR was recovered from a human donor with COVID-19. The chain carries TRBV4-3 and TRBJ1-2, with a tentative D call TRBD1 (6 bases). The CDR3 sequence: CASSQGPGQGYGYTF. The CDR3 coding sequence is TGCGCCAGCAGCCAAGGTCCGGGACAAGGCTATGGCTACACCTTC.